These T cell receptor beta chains were read from a single sample in a study of cytomegalovirus exposure and HLA in healthy donors. Repertoires were generated with immunoSEQ multiplex PCR, while TCRdb's copy carries only in-frame clones and drops some. The sample carries approximately 220,000 clones, about 81% recorded once. Sequencing was done on a sample of PBMCs. All receptors come from a man aged 35-49 years in good health and CMV-seropositive. Both conserved end residues are part of each CDR3. The D gene is left open where the match is weak. Not every row has a clone size; where given, it reads once, few, many or a size class.

size	J	D	V	DNA	CDR3
NA	TRBJ2-3	TRBD1	TRBV19	TGTGCCAGTAGAAGGTCCGGGACAGGGGGCACAAAAGATACGCAGTATTTT	CASRRSGTGGTKDTQYF
few	TRBJ2-1	NA	TRBV27	TGTGCCAGCAGTCCTGGGACTCATTACAATGAGCAGTTCTTC	CASSPGTHYNEQFF
NA	TRBJ2-1	TRBD2	TRBV2	TGTGCCAGCGGAGGTGGGCGGGAGCGGGGCAATGAGCAGTTCTTC	CASGGGRERGNEQFF
few	TRBJ2-5	TRBD2	TRBV7-2	TGTGCCAGCAGCTTAGCGGGAGGGCCATTTGAGACCCAGTACTTC	CASSLAGGPFETQYF
NA	TRBJ1-6	TRBD1	TRBV6-6	TGTGCCAGCAGTTACGACAGGGGGAATTCACCCCTCCACTTT	CASSYDRGNSPLHF
NA	TRBJ1-5	NA	TRBV27	TGTGCCAGCAGTTTATCGGGGGAGGCTCAGCCCCAGCATTTT	CASSLSGEAQPQHF
NA	TRBJ2-5	NA	TRBV5-1	TGCGCCAGCAGCCCACAGGGCCTCTCTGTCCAAGAGACCCAGTACTTC	CASSPQGLSVQETQYF
NA	TRBJ1-1	NA	TRBV5-1	TGCGCCAGCAGCCAGGACAATACGAACACTGAAGCTTTCTTT	CASSQDNTNTEAFF
NA	TRBJ1-1	NA	TRBV27	TGTGCCAGCAGTTTCATGGGGGCTGGGACTGAAGCTTTCTTT	CASSFMGAGTEAFF
NA	TRBJ2-7	TRBD2	TRBV7-9	TGTGCCAGCAGCTTAGCGAAACTAGCGGACGGCGGGCAGTACTTC	CASSLAKLADGGQYF
NA	TRBJ2-1	TRBD2	TRBV2	TGTGCCAGCGGGACTAGCAATGTCAATGAGCAGTTCTTC	CASGTSNVNEQFF
NA	TRBJ1-1	TRBD1	TRBV27	TGTGCCAGCAGCCTAAAGGGACAGCTGAACACTGAAGCTTTCTTT	CASSLKGQLNTEAFF
NA	TRBJ1-1	NA	TRBV21-1	TGTGCCAGCAGCAGGAGGCAAAATCGAGACACTGAAGCTTTCTTT	CASSRRQNRDTEAFF
NA	TRBJ1-2	TRBD1	TRBV4-1	TGCGCCAGCAGCCAAGAGGACAGGGACCCAGGTGGCTACACCTTC	CASSQEDRDPGGYTF
few	TRBJ2-2	TRBD2	TRBV9	TGTGCCAGCAGACCGACTAGCGGGAGGGAGGGCGGGGAGCTGTTTTTT	CASRPTSGREGGELFF
NA	TRBJ2-7	NA	TRBV29-1	TGCAGCGTTGAAGGGACAGAACCCTACGAGCAGTACTTC	CSVEGTEPYEQYF
NA	TRBJ2-3	TRBD2	TRBV5-4	TGTGCCAGCAGCTTGGGTCTCCTAGCGGGAGGGCCAGATACGCAGTATTTT	CASSLGLLAGGPDTQYF
once	TRBJ1-2	NA	TRBV7-2	TGTGCCAGCAGCTGGGACACGTATGGCTACACCTTC	CASSWDTYGYTF
NA	TRBJ2-1	NA	TRBV27	TGTGCCAGCAGTTTACAGGGTGGGAATGAGCAGTTCTTC	CASSLQGGNEQFF
NA	TRBJ2-3	NA	TRBV4-1	TGCGCCAGCAGTGGGCTCCAACAGGATACGCAGTATTTT	CASSGLQQDTQYF
few	TRBJ2-1	NA	TRBV5-1	TGCGCCAGCGTTCAGGGGAGCCAGGTTGGCAATGAGCAGTTCTTC	CASVQGSQVGNEQFF
NA	TRBJ1-2	TRBD1	TRBV18	TGTGCCAGCTCCCCGATCCCCAGACAGGGGGGAAGCTATGGCTACACCTTC	CASSPIPRQGGSYGYTF
few	TRBJ1-6	NA	TRBV30	TGTGCCTGGAGTGTAGCCTATTATAATTCACCCCTCCACTTT	CAWSVAYYNSPLHF
NA	TRBJ2-5	TRBD2	TRBV5-6	TGTGCCAGCAGCTCCGGACTAGCTGGAGAGACCCAGTACTTC	CASSSGLAGETQYF
NA	TRBJ2-3	TRBD2	TRBV6-5	TGTGCCAGCAGGATGACTAGCGGGAGGCCAGATACGCAGTATTTT	CASRMTSGRPDTQYF
NA	TRBJ2-1	NA	TRBV5-8	TGTGCCAGCAGCTTGGCCGGGTCCAATGAGCAGTTCTTC	CASSLAGSNEQFF
NA	TRBJ1-1	TRBD1	TRBV6-5	TGTGCCAGCACCAGGGGGGACCCTAACACTGAAGCTTTCTTT	CASTRGDPNTEAFF
NA	TRBJ2-1	TRBD2	TRBV9	TGTGCCAGCAGCCCTCACAACCCCGCGGGAGGAAATGAGCAGTTCTTC	CASSPHNPAGGNEQFF
NA	TRBJ1-1	NA	TRBV19	TGTGCCAGTAACCGGGTCAGCACGAACACTGAAGCTTTCTTT	CASNRVSTNTEAFF
NA	TRBJ1-3	NA	TRBV28	TGTGCCAGCAGTTTTTCAGGAACAAACACCATATATTTT	CASSFSGTNTIYF
NA	TRBJ1-1	NA	TRBV5-1	TGCGCCAGCAGCGAGGTGAACACTGAAGCTTTCTTT	CASSEVNTEAFF
NA	TRBJ1-5	TRBD1	TRBV9	TGTGCCAGCAGCCCCGCAGGGGGCTCCAGTCAGCCCCAGCATTTT	CASSPAGGSSQPQHF
NA	TRBJ2-3	TRBD1	TRBV19	TGTGCCAGTAGTAAAAAGGGGACAGGCTTGGGCACAGATACGCAGTATTTT	CASSKKGTGLGTDTQYF
NA	TRBJ1-1	NA	TRBV7-8	TGTGCCAGCAGCTTCCGGACAGTGAACACTGAAGCTTTCTTT	CASSFRTVNTEAFF
NA	TRBJ2-3	NA	TRBV11-3	TGTGCCAGCAGCCGTATCACAGATACGCAGTATTTT	CASSRITDTQYF
NA	TRBJ1-6	TRBD1	TRBV7-9	TGTGCCAGCAGCTTAGAACCCTTAGACAGGGTGGACTCACCCCTCCACTTT	CASSLEPLDRVDSPLHF
NA	TRBJ1-2	TRBD1	TRBV25-1	TGTGCCAGCAGTGAAGGACAGGGAATCGCCTATGGCTACACCTTC	CASSEGQGIAYGYTF